These T cell receptor beta chains were read from a single sample in a study of graft-versus-host responses after intestinal transplantation. Some clones are missing from TCRdb's copy, which holds only in-frame ones; the method was immunoSEQ multiplex PCR. Of about 9,700 clones listed, approximately 31% were seen once; the top ten hold about 5.8%. The sample here was alloreactive CD4+ T cells from a mixed lymphocyte reaction culture, taken before transplantation. These receptors all stem from a human patient who was an organ donor for intestinal transplantation. Each CDR3 is given with its conserved first and last residue. Fields, in order: V gene, clone size, D gene, J gene, CDR3 DNA, CDR3 protein. D genes are given only for firm matches. Size tells how often a clone was seen (once, few, many) or the class of an expanded clone, and some rows leave it out.

v_call: TRBV7-9
clone_size: few
d_call: -
j_call: TRBJ1-3
cdr3_nt: TGTGCCAGCAGCTTGCGACACTCTGGAAACACCATATATTTT
cdr3_aa: CASSLRHSGNTIYF

v_call: TRBV7-9
clone_size: few
d_call: -
j_call: TRBJ2-5
cdr3_nt: TGTGCCAGCAGCTTAGTAGAGACCCAGTACTTC
cdr3_aa: CASSLVETQYF

v_call: TRBV10-3
clone_size: -
d_call: TRBD2
j_call: TRBJ2-1
cdr3_nt: TGTGCCACGACTAGCGGGGGGCTTTTTTACAATGAGCAGTTCTTC
cdr3_aa: CATTSGGLFYNEQFF

v_call: TRBV5-4
clone_size: few
d_call: TRBD2
j_call: TRBJ2-7
cdr3_nt: TGTGCCAGCAGCCTAAGTATAGCGGGGACGAGCTCCTACGAGCAGTACTTC
cdr3_aa: CASSLSIAGTSSYEQYF

v_call: TRBV4-3
clone_size: -
d_call: TRBD1
j_call: TRBJ2-2
cdr3_nt: TGCGCCAGCAGCCAAGAAGGGGGCGCGAACACCGGGGAGCTGTTTTTT
cdr3_aa: CASSQEGGANTGELFF

v_call: TRBV7-8
clone_size: -
d_call: TRBD1
j_call: TRBJ2-1
cdr3_nt: TGTGCCAGCAGCTTTTGGACAGGGGACAATGAGCAGTTCTTC
cdr3_aa: CASSFWTGDNEQFF

v_call: TRBV30
clone_size: -
d_call: -
j_call: TRBJ2-3
cdr3_nt: TGTGCCTGGAGTGTACGGCCTTTTGGTTGGATGGCAGGGGCCGAAACAGATACGCAGTATTTT
cdr3_aa: CAWSVRPFGWMAGAETDTQYF

v_call: TRBV9
clone_size: medium-sized
d_call: -
j_call: TRBJ1-1
cdr3_nt: TGTGCCAGCAGCGTAGTCAGGGGGAACACTGAAGCTTTCTTT
cdr3_aa: CASSVVRGNTEAFF

v_call: TRBV11-2
clone_size: few
d_call: -
j_call: TRBJ1-2
cdr3_nt: TGTGCCAGCAGCCGACCACAGGGTTTTTATGGCTACACCTTC
cdr3_aa: CASSRPQGFYGYTF

v_call: TRBV7-8
clone_size: medium-sized
d_call: -
j_call: TRBJ1-1
cdr3_nt: TGTGCCAGCAGCTTAGTATCCCTGAACACTGAAGCTTTCTTT
cdr3_aa: CASSLVSLNTEAFF

v_call: TRBV5-8
clone_size: few
d_call: TRBD2
j_call: TRBJ2-7
cdr3_nt: TGTGCCAGCAGCGCGGGGGGCGGCTCCTACGAGCAGTACTTC
cdr3_aa: CASSAGGGSYEQYF

v_call: TRBV9
clone_size: -
d_call: TRBD2
j_call: TRBJ2-1
cdr3_nt: TGTGCCAGCAGCGTATTTATTGGGTCTAGCGGGGGGGTACTCTACAATGAGCAGTTCTTC
cdr3_aa: CASSVFIGSSGGVLYNEQFF

v_call: TRBV2
clone_size: medium-sized
d_call: TRBD1
j_call: TRBJ1-5
cdr3_nt: TGTGCCAGCAGTGATCGGACAGGGACTCAGCCCCAGCATTTT
cdr3_aa: CASSDRTGTQPQHF

v_call: TRBV29-1
clone_size: few
d_call: -
j_call: TRBJ2-7
cdr3_nt: TGCAGCTCCAGTTGGTGGGCGGGCGAGCAGTACTTC
cdr3_aa: CSSSWWAGEQYF

v_call: TRBV7-2
clone_size: -
d_call: TRBD2
j_call: TRBJ2-3
cdr3_nt: TGTGCCAGCAGCCTCCGGGGCGGGGGGATCCTCGGGGCAGATACGCAGTATTTT
cdr3_aa: CASSLRGGGILGADTQYF

v_call: TRBV10-3
clone_size: -
d_call: -
j_call: TRBJ1-1
cdr3_nt: TGTGCCATCAGTGGATACCAGGGCAACACTGAAGCTTTCTTT
cdr3_aa: CAISGYQGNTEAFF

v_call: TRBV12-5
clone_size: few
d_call: TRBD2
j_call: TRBJ2-2
cdr3_nt: TGTGCTAGTGGTTTGCGGCGGGGGGCCAACACCGGGGAGCTGTTTTTT
cdr3_aa: CASGLRRGANTGELFF

v_call: TRBV7-9
clone_size: -
d_call: -
j_call: TRBJ2-7
cdr3_nt: TGTGCCAGCAGCTTAGGACTCCTGAGCTCCTACGAGCAGTACTTC
cdr3_aa: CASSLGLLSSYEQYF

v_call: TRBV7-3
clone_size: -
d_call: -
j_call: TRBJ2-7
cdr3_nt: TGTGCCAGCAGCTTATTAGGGGGCGAGCAGTACTTC
cdr3_aa: CASSLLGGEQYF

v_call: TRBV28
clone_size: -
d_call: TRBD1
j_call: TRBJ1-3
cdr3_nt: TGTGCCAGCAGAATCGGACAGGCCTCTGGAAACACCATATATTTT
cdr3_aa: CASRIGQASGNTIYF

v_call: TRBV7-8
clone_size: -
d_call: -
j_call: TRBJ1-1
cdr3_nt: TGTGCCAGCAGCTTAGGGACAAACACTGAAGCTTTCTTT
cdr3_aa: CASSLGTNTEAFF

v_call: TRBV18
clone_size: few
d_call: TRBD1
j_call: TRBJ1-5
cdr3_nt: TGTGCCAGCTCACAGGCACAGGGGGATCAGCCCCAGCATTTT
cdr3_aa: CASSQAQGDQPQHF

v_call: TRBV19
clone_size: few
d_call: TRBD1
j_call: TRBJ1-6
cdr3_nt: TGTGCCAGTAGTATTCGCAGGGGGAGCTCCTATAATTCACCCCTCCACTTT
cdr3_aa: CASSIRRGSSYNSPLHF

v_call: TRBV18
clone_size: few
d_call: -
j_call: TRBJ1-1
cdr3_nt: TGTGCCAGCTCACCAGGTCCGGGGTTCGGTGAAGCTTTCTTT
cdr3_aa: CASSPGPGFGEAFF

v_call: TRBV5-6
clone_size: -
d_call: -
j_call: TRBJ1-1
cdr3_nt: TGTGCCAGCAGCTGGGGGCTGAACACTGAAGCTTTCTTT
cdr3_aa: CASSWGLNTEAFF

v_call: TRBV27
clone_size: medium-sized
d_call: -
j_call: TRBJ1-5
cdr3_nt: TGTGCCAGCAGTTTATCGCCAGGGGGCAATCAGCCCCAGCATTTT
cdr3_aa: CASSLSPGGNQPQHF

v_call: TRBV5-1
clone_size: -
d_call: -
j_call: TRBJ2-5
cdr3_nt: TGCGCCAGCAGCAAGGCAGGGGTGGAGACCCAGTACTTC
cdr3_aa: CASSKAGVETQYF

v_call: TRBV2
clone_size: -
d_call: -
j_call: TRBJ1-1
cdr3_nt: TGTGCCAGCAGTGCCGAAACGAACACTGAAGCTTTCTTT
cdr3_aa: CASSAETNTEAFF